These T cell receptor beta chains were read from a single sample in a study of T cell responses to AZD1222 COVID-19 vaccine. Data came from immunoSEQ multiplex PCR; TCRdb stores just in-frame clones and leaves some out. The table records about 140,000 clones, about 86% of them present only once. Sequencing used peripheral blood, obtained on day 0 of AZD1222 vaccination. These receptor sequences come from an adult in good health. Each CDR3 is given with its conserved first and last residue. The D gene is left open where the match is weak. Clone size is shown for a subset of rows, as once, few, many or a class of expanded clone.

V	size	D	J	CDR3	DNA
TRBV5-1	NA	NA	TRBJ2-7	CASSLGGYSYEQYF	TGCGCCAGCAGCTTGGGGGGCTATTCCTACGAGCAGTACTTC
TRBV7-2	NA	NA	TRBJ2-3	CASSFYERSDTQYF	TGTGCCAGCAGCTTCTACGAGCGATCAGATACGCAGTATTTT
TRBV7-9	NA	NA	TRBJ1-4	CAGRWGSNEKLFF	TGTGCCGGACGCTGGGGGTCTAATGAAAAACTGTTTTTT
TRBV27	NA	NA	TRBJ2-7	CASSPGTLLYEQYF	TGTGCCAGCAGTCCCGGGACATTGTTATACGAGCAGTACTTC
TRBV4-2	NA	NA	TRBJ2-1	CASSQATGVSYNEQFF	TGTGCCAGCAGCCAAGCAACGGGAGTTTCCTACAATGAGCAGTTCTTC
TRBV18	NA	TRBD1	TRBJ1-2	CASSPMDREGYGYTF	TGTGCCAGCTCACCCATGGACAGGGAGGGCTATGGCTACACCTTC
TRBV29-1	NA	TRBD1	TRBJ1-2	CSVEAAPRGNYGYTF	TGCAGCGTTGAAGCCGCTCCCAGGGGGAACTATGGCTACACCTTC
TRBV2	NA	NA	TRBJ2-5	CASSEAYRETQYF	TGTGCCAGCAGTGAAGCGTATCGAGAGACCCAGTACTTC
TRBV3-1/TRBV3-2	once	NA	TRBJ2-7	CASSQEGGRYEQYF	TGTGCCAGCAGCCAAGAAGGAGGCCGGTACGAGCAGTACTTC
TRBV7-9	NA	NA	TRBJ2-1	CASSPRTRDNEQFF	TGTGCCAGCAGCCCCCGGACGAGGGACAATGAGCAGTTCTTC
TRBV5-1	NA	NA	TRBJ2-1	CASSVDSTEQFF	TGCGCCAGCAGCGTAGACAGCACTGAGCAGTTCTTC
TRBV4-3	NA	NA	TRBJ2-7	CASSQAPGQYF	TGCGCCAGCAGCCAAGCTCCCGGGCAGTACTTC
TRBV7-8	NA	TRBD1	TRBJ1-5	CASSLQGDQPQHF	TGTGCCAGCAGCCTACAGGGGGATCAGCCCCAGCATTTT
TRBV6-1	NA	NA	TRBJ1-1	CASSEGEGNTEAFF	TGTGCCAGCAGTGAAGGTGAGGGGAACACTGAAGCTTTCTTT